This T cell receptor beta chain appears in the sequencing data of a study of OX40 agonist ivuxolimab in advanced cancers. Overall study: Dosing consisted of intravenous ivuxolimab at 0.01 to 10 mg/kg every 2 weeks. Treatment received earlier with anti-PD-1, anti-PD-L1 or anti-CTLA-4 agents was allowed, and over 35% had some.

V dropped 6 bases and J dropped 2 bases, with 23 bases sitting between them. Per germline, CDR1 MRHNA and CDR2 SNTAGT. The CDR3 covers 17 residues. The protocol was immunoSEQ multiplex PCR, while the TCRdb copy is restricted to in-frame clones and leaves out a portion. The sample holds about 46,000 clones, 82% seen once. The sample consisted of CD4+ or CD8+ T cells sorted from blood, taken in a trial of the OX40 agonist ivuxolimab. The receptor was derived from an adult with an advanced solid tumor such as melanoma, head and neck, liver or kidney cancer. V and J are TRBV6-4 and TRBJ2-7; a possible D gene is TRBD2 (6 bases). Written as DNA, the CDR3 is TGTGCCAGCAGAGTATTATTTGAGGGACTGGGGGCCTACGAGCAGTACTTC. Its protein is CASRVLFEGLGAYEQYF.